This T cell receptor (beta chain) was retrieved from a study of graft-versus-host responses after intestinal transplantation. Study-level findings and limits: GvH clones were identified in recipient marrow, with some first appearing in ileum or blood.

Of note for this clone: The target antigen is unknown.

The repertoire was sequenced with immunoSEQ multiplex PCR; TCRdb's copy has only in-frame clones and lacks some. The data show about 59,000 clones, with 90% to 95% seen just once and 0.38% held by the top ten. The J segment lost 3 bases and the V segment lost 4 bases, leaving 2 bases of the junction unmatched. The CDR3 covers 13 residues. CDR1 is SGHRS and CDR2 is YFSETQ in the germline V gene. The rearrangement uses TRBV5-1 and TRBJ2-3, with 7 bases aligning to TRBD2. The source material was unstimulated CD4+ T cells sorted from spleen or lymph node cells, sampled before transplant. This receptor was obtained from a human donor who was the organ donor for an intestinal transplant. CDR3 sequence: CASSRGETDTQYF. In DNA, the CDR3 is TGCGCCAGCAGCCGGGGGGAGACAGATACGCAGTATTTT.